Sequencing of this TCR beta chain was carried out in a study of technical replicates of blood from a few donors. Generated by immunoSEQ multiplex PCR, the TCRdb table keeps only in-frame clones and is missing some. The top ten hold roughly 0.21% of the sample, which has about 100,000 clones, 95% seen once. The length of the CDR3 is 14 residues. Trimming removed 0 bases from V and 5 bases from J, with 12 bases in between. In germline, CDR1 is SGDLS, CDR2 YYNGEE. This chain joins TRBV9 and TRBJ2-7; the D gene is possibly TRBD2 (5 bases). Sequenced material: T cells isolated from PBMCs. The sequence was obtained from a human donor in good health. The CDR3 here is CASSVEARVHEQYF. For the CDR3, the DNA is TGTGCCAGCAGCGTAGAGGCGCGGGTCCACGAGCAGTACTTC.